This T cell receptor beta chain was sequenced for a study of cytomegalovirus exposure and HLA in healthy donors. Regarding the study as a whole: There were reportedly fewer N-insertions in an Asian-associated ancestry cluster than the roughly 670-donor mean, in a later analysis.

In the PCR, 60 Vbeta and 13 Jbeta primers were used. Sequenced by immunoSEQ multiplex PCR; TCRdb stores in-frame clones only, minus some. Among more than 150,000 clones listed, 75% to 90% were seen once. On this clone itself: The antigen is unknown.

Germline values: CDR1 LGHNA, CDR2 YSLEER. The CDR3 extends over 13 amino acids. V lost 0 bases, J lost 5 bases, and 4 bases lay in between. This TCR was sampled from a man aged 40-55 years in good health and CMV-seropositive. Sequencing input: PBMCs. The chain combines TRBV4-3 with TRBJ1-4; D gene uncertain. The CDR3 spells CASSQDRNEKLFF. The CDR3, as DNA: TGCGCCAGCAGCCAAGATCGGAATGAAAAACTGTTTTTT.